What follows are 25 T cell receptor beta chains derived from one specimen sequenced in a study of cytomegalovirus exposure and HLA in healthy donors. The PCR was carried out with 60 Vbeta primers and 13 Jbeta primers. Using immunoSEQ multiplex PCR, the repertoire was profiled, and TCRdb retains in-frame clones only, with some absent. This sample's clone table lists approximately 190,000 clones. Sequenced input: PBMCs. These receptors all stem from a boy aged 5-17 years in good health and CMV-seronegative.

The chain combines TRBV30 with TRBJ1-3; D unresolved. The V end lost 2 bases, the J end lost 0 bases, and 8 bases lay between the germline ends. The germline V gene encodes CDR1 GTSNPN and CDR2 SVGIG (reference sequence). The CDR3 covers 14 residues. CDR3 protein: CAWSWWSSGNTIYF. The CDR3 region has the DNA TGTGCCTGGAGTTGGTGGAGCTCTGGAAACACCATATATTTT.

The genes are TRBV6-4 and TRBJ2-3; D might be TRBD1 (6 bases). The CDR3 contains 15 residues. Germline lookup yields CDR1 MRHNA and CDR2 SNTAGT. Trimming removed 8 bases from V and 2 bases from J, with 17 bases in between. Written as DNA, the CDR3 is TGTGCCAGCGCAAGTGGTCAGGGGCCCACAGATACGCAGTATTTT. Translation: CASASGQGPTDTQYF.

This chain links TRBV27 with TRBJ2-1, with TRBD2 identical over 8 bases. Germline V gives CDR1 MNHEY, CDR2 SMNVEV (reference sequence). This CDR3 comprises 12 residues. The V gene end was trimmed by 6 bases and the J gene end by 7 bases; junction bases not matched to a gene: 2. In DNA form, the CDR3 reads TGTGCCAGCAGGGGACTAGTGAATGAGCAGTTCTTC. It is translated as CASRGLVNEQFF.

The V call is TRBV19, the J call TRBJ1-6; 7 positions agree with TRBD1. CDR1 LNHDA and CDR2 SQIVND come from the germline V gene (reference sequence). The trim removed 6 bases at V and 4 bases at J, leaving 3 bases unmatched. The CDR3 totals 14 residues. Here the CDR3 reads CASRLGQYNSPLHF. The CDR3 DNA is TGTGCCAGTAGGCTGGGACAGTATAATTCACCCCTCCACTTT. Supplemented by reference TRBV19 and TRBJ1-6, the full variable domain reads DGGITQSPKYLFRKEGQNVTLSCEQNLNHDAMYWYRQDPGQGLRLIYYSQIVNDFQKGDIAEGYSVSREKKESFPLTVTSAQKNPTAFYLCASRLGQYNSPLHFGNGTRLTVT.

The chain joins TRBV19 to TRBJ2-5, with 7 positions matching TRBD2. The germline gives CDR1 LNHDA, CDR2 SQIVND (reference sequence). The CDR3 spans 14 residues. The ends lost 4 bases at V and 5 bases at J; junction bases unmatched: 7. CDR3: CASSTTSSFETQYF. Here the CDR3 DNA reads TGTGCCAGTAGTACGACTAGCAGTTTTGAGACCCAGTACTTC. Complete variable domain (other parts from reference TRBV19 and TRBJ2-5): DGGITQSPKYLFRKEGQNVTLSCEQNLNHDAMYWYRQDPGQGLRLIYYSQIVNDFQKGDIAEGYSVSREKKESFPLTVTSAQKNPTAFYLCASSTTSSFETQYFGPGTRLLVL.

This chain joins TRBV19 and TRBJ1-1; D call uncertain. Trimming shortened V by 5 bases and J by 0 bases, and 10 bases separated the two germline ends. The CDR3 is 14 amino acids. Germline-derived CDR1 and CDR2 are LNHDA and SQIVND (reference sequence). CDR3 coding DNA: TGTGCCAGTAGTTACGGTGCGGTGAACACTGAAGCTTTCTTT. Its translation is CASSYGAVNTEAFF.

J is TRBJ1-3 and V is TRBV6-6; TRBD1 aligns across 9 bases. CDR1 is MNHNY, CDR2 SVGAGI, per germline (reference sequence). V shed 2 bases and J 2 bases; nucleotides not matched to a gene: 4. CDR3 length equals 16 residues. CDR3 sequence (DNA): TGTGCCAGCAGTTACGCTAGGACAGGGGCTGGAAACACCATATATTTT. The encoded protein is CASSYARTGAGNTIYF.

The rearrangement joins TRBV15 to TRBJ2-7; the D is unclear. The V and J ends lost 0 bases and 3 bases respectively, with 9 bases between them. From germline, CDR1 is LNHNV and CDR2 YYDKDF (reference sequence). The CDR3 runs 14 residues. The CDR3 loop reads CATSRDINSYEQYF. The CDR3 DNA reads TGTGCCACCAGCAGAGACATAAACAGCTACGAGCAGTACTTC. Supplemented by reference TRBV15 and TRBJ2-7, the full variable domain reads DAMVIQNPRYQVTQFGKPVTLSCSQTLNHNVMYWYQQKSSQAPKLLFHYYDKDFNNEADTPDNFQSRRPNTSFCFLDIRSPGLGDTAMYLCATSRDINSYEQYFGPGTRLTVT.

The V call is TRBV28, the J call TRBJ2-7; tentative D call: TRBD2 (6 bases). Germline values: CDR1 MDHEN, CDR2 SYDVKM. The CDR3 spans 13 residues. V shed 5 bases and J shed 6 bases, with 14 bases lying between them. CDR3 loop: CASSTGLPSEQYF. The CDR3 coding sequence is TGTGCCAGCAGTACGGGACTCCCCTCCGAGCAGTACTTC.

CDR3 residues: CASMWGTSTDTQYF. CDR3 DNA: TGTGCCAGCATGTGGGGGACTTCCACAGATACGCAGTATTTT. This chain uses TRBV2 with TRBJ2-3; perhaps TRBD2 as D (6 bases). Germline CDR1 and CDR2: SNHLY and FYNNEI. The CDR3 loop spans 14 amino acids. Trimming took off 7 bases at V and 2 bases at J, with 13 bases between the two ends.

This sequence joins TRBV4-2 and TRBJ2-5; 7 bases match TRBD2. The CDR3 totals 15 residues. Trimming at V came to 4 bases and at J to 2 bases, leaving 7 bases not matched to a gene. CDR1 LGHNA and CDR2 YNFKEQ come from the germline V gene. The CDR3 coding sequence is TGTGCCAGCAGCCCCCGCCTGCGGGGGCAAGAGACCCAGTACTTC. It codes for CASSPRLRGQETQYF.

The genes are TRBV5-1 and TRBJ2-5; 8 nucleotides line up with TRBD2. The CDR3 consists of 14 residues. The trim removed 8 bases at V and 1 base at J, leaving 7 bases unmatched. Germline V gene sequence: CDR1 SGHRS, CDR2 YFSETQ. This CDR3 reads CASSKSGGQETQYF. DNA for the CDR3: TGCGCCAGTTCCAAGAGCGGGGGCCAAGAGACCCAGTACTTC.

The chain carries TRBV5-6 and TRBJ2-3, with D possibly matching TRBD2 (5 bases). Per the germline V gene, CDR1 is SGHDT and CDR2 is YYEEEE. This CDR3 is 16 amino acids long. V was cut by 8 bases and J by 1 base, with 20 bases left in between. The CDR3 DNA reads TGTGCCAGTTTATATAAGACTGGAGGAGGCACAGATACGCAGTATTTT. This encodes CASLYKTGGGTDTQYF. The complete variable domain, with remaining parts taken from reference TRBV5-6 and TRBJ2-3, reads DAGVTQSPTHLIKTRGQQVTLRCSPKSGHDTVSWYQQALGQGPQFIFQYYEEEERQRGNFPDRFSGHQFPNYSSELNVNALLLGDSALYLCASLYKTGGGTDTQYFGPGTRLTVL.

The CDR3 here is CASSEGGGGEQYF. In nucleotides, the CDR3 is TGTGCCAGCAGTGAGGGAGGGGGGGGCGAGCAGTACTTC. The V call is TRBV2, the J call TRBJ2-7; D is perhaps TRBD2 (7 bases). Germline CDR1 reads SNHLY; CDR2 reads FYNNEI. V gave up 3 bases and J gave up 6 bases, with 12 bases separating them. There are 13 residues in the CDR3.

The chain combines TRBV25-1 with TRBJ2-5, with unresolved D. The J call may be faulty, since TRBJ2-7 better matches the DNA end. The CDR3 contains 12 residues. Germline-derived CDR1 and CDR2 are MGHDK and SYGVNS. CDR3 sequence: CASSDNPHEQYF. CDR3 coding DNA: TGTGCCAGCAGTGACAACCCCCACGAGCAGTACTTC.

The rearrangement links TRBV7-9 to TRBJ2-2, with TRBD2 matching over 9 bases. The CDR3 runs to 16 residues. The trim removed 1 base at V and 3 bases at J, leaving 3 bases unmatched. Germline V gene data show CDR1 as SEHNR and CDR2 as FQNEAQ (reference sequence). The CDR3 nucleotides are TGTGCCAGCAGCTTAGGCGAGCGGGGGGACACCGGGGAGCTGTTTTTT. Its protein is CASSLGERGDTGELFF.

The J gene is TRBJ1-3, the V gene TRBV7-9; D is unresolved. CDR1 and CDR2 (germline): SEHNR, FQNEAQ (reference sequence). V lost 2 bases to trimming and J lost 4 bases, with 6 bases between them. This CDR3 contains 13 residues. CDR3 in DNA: TGTGCCAGCAGCTTACCGGGAGGAAACACCATATATTTT. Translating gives CASSLPGGNTIYF.

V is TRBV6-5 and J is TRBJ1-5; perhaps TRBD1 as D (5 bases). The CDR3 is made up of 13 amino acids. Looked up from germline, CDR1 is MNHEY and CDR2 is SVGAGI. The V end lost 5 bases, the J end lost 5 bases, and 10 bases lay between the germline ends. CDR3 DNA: TGTGCCAGCAGTGCCTGGGGCGATCAGCCCCAGCATTTT. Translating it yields CASSAWGDQPQHF.

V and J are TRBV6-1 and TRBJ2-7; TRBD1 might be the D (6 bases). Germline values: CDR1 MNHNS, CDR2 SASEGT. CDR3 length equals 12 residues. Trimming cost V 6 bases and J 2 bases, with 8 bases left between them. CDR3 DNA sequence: TGTGCCAGCAGGGACAGTACCTACGAGCAGTACTTC. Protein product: CASRDSTYEQYF.

The CDR3 protein is CASSERWGVRGQPQHF. DNA of the CDR3: TGTGCCAGCAGTGAACGGTGGGGGGTTAGGGGTCAGCCCCAGCATTTT. This sequence joins TRBV2 and TRBJ1-5; the D gene is possibly TRBD1 (5 bases). Germline values: CDR1 SNHLY, CDR2 FYNNEI. The CDR3 consists of 16 residues. V was cut by 2 bases and J by 6 bases, with 17 bases left in between.

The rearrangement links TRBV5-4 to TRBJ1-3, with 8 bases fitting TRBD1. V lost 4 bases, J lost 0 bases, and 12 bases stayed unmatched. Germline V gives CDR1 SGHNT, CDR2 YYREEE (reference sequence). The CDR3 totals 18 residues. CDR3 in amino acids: CASSAASRQGHSGNTIYF. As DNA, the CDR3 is TGTGCCAGCAGCGCCGCGTCGAGACAGGGGCACTCTGGAAACACCATATATTTT.

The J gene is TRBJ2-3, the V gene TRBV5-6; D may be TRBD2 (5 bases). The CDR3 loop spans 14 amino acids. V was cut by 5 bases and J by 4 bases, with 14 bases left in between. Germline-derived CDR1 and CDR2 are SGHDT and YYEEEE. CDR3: CASRPTRIPDTQYF. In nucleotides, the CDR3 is TGTGCCAGCAGACCCACTAGAATCCCAGATACGCAGTATTTT.

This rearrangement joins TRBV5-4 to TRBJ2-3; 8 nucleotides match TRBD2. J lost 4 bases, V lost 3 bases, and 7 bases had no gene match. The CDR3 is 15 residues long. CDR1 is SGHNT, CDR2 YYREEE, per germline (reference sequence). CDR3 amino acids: CASSSWTSRADTQYF. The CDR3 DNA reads TGTGCCAGCAGCTCTTGGACTAGCCGGGCAGATACGCAGTATTTT. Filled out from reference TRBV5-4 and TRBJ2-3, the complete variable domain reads ETGVTQSPTHLIKTRGQQVTLRCSSQSGHNTVSWYQQALGQGPQFIFQYYREEENGRGNFPPRFSGLQFPNYSSELNVNALELDDSALYLCASSSWTSRADTQYFGPGTRLTVL.

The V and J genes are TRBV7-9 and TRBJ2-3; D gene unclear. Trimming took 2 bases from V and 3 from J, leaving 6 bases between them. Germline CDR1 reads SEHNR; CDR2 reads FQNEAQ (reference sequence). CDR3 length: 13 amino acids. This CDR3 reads CASSLYRTDTQYF. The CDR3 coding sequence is TGTGCCAGCAGCTTATACAGAACAGATACGCAGTATTTT.

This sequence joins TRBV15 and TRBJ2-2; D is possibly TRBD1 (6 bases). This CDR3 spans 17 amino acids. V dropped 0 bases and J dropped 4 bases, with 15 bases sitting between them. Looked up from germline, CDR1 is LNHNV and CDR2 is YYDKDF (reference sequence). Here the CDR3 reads CATSRDLNRESTGELFF. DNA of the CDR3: TGTGCCACCAGCAGAGACTTAAACAGGGAAAGCACCGGGGAGCTGTTTTTT.